One sample yielded the 14 T cell receptor beta chains listed below, sequenced in a study of graft-versus-host responses after intestinal transplantation. Their antigens remain unidentified. TCRdb's copy holds only in-frame clones and misses some; the assay was immunoSEQ multiplex PCR. The sample lists about 39,000 clones; about 96% were seen once. Sequencing was performed on unstimulated CD8+ T cells sorted from spleen or lymph node cells, taken before transplant. These receptors all stem from a human donor who was the organ donor for an intestinal transplant.

The chain combines TRBV27 with TRBJ2-7; a possible D gene is TRBD1 (5 bases). CDR3 size: 13 residues. Trimming took off 0 bases at V and 9 bases at J, with 12 bases between the two ends. In germline, CDR1 is MNHEY, CDR2 SMNVEV (reference sequence). The CDR3 is CASSLSPQGRQYF. In DNA form, the CDR3 reads TGTGCCAGCAGTTTATCTCCCCAGGGCCGGCAGTACTTC.

This clone was detected only once. V usage is TRBV5-1 and J usage is TRBJ1-5, with D perhaps matching TRBD1 (6 bases). This CDR3 spans 15 amino acids. V was cut by 4 bases and J by 6 bases, with 17 bases left in between. Germline V gives CDR1 SGHRS, CDR2 YFSETQ. In DNA, the CDR3 is TGCGCCAGCAGCGTAGGGGGAATAGGAGGTCAGCCCCAGCATTTT. Translating gives CASSVGGIGGQPQHF.

The V call is TRBV30, the J call TRBJ2-1; D gene uncertain. The CDR3 length is 11 residues. The germline V and J ends were trimmed by 2 bases and 10 bases, with 9 bases remaining between them. CDR1 is GTSNPN, CDR2 SVGIG, per germline (reference sequence). The CDR3 coding sequence is TGTGCCTGGAGTTCCCTTGGGGAGCAGTTCTTC. It specifies CAWSSLGEQFF.

J is TRBJ2-1 and V is TRBV2; the D is unclear. The CDR3 covers 14 residues. Germline assignment: CDR1 SNHLY and CDR2 FYNNEI. Deletions cut 8 bases from V and 1 base from J, with 12 bases between. CDR3 sequence: CASRGEGSYNEQFF. Here the CDR3 DNA reads TGTGCCAGCCGTGGGGAAGGGTCCTACAATGAGCAGTTCTTC.

This clone has a single count. This chain joins TRBV6-6 and TRBJ2-7; D is perhaps TRBD1 (9 bases). CDR1 is MNHNY, CDR2 SVGAGI, per germline (reference sequence). V was clipped by 3 bases and J by 1 base, with 13 bases between them. The CDR3 is made up of 15 amino acids. CDR3 in amino acids: CASSYSGTGSYEQYF. CDR3 bases: TGTGCCAGCAGTTATAGCGGGACAGGGTCCTACGAGCAGTACTTC.

This clone was counted once. This chain joins TRBV19 and TRBJ1-6, with 7 positions matching TRBD1. V gave up 2 bases and J gave up 6 bases; unmatched junction bases: 7. Germline values: CDR1 LNHDA, CDR2 SQIVND (reference sequence). This CDR3 contains 16 residues. The CDR3 DNA reads as TGTGCCAGTAGTATAACCGAAGGGGGCAGTAATTCACCCCTCCACTTT. Protein sequence: CASSITEGGSNSPLHF.

The V and J genes are TRBV2 and TRBJ2-5, with D hard to call. The closer fit of TRBJ2-7 to the DNA end suggests the J call may be wrong. The CDR3 has 13 residues. The germline V gene has CDR1 SNHLY and CDR2 FYNNEI. The CDR3 DNA reads TGTGCCAGCAGTGAAGGGACGACCTACGAGCAGTACTTC. Encoded protein: CASSEGTTYEQYF.

This chain links TRBV6-5 with TRBJ2-7; D remains unclear. Between the trimmed V and J ends, which lost 4 bases and 0 bases, there was a span of 16 bases. The CDR3 loop spans 16 amino acids. Germline values: CDR1 MNHEY, CDR2 SVGAGI. CDR3 DNA sequence: TGTGCCAGCAGTTGGACGGCGCCGGCCTTCTCCTACGAGCAGTACTTC. Amino acid sequence: CASSWTAPAFSYEQYF.

This clone showed up just once. The chain combines TRBV5-1 with TRBJ1-4; D not certain. This CDR3 has 13 residues. V was cut by 2 bases and J by 7 bases, with 9 bases left in between. Germline V CDR1 and CDR2: SGHRS, YFSETQ. The CDR3 reads CASSFEMSEKLFF. The DNA of the CDR3 is TGCGCCAGCAGCTTCGAAATGTCTGAAAAACTGTTTTTT.

V and J are TRBV14 and TRBJ1-1, with D possibly matching TRBD1 (5 bases). CDR1 is SGHDN, CDR2 FVKESK, per germline. V shed 1 base and J shed 1 base, with 16 bases lying between them. The CDR3 is made up of 17 amino acids. In nucleotides, the CDR3 is TGTGCCAGCAGCCAAGTACCTGGGGACCCCAGGAACACTGAAGCTTTCTTT. Protein: CASSQVPGDPRNTEAFF.

This clone has only one observation. The gene calls are TRBV30 and TRBJ1-2; 8 bases align to TRBD1. From germline, CDR1 is GTSNPN and CDR2 SVGIG (reference sequence). The CDR3 totals 14 residues. Unmatched junction bases numbered 7, after V lost 1 base and J lost 6 bases. This CDR3 reads CAWSAEDRENGYTF. The CDR3, as DNA: TGTGCCTGGAGTGCGGAGGACAGGGAGAATGGCTACACCTTC.

The chain joins TRBV5-1 to TRBJ2-1, with 7 nucleotides matching TRBD1. V lost 0 bases, J lost 6 bases, and 9 bases stayed unmatched. This CDR3 is built from 16 residues. Germline lookup yields CDR1 SGHRS and CDR2 YFSETQ. In DNA, the CDR3 is TGCGCCAGCAGCTTGGGCCCGGGACAGATGTCCAATGAGCAGTTCTTC. Its protein is CASSLGPGQMSNEQFF.

This chain connects TRBV2 to TRBJ2-3; 12 positions agree with TRBD2. V gave up 7 bases and J gave up 1 base; unmatched junction bases: 6. Germline CDR1 is SNHLY and CDR2 is FYNNEI. The CDR3 loop spans 16 amino acids. In DNA, the CDR3 is TGTGCCAGCACCCTTCCTAGCGGGGGGGGCACAGATACGCAGTATTTT. It encodes CASTLPSGGGTDTQYF.

V is TRBV19 and J is TRBJ2-2; D gene ambiguous. The germline gives CDR1 LNHDA, CDR2 SQIVND (reference sequence). Between the trimmed V and J ends, which lost 11 bases and 4 bases, there was a span of 14 bases. This CDR3 is 13 amino acids long. The CDR3 DNA is TGTGCCCGATCGGATCCTCCCACCGGGGAGCTGTTTTTT. It is translated as CARSDPPTGELFF.